These 8 T cell receptor beta chains came from one sample sequenced in a study of T cells in Graves' hyperthyroidism and ophthalmopathy. Amplified regions were TCR beta CDR3 sequences from RNA transcripts. First-round RT-PCR targeting the TCR CDR3 was performed with the HTBI primer set. In TCRdb, the multiplex PCR reads were re-called with MiXCR into one record per CDR3 protein. The sample has about 560,000 distinct CDR3 sequences; 16% are singletons. The sample was blood. The receptors here all came from a woman aged 18-29 years with Graves' hyperthyroidism.

Details on this clonotype: This may be a read error: a much more frequent sequence differs by one nucleotide. The chain joins TRBV2 to TRBJ2-7; the D gene is possibly TRBD2 (5 bases). Trimming took off 4 bases at V and 7 bases at J, with 23 bases between the two ends. The CDR3 covers 16 residues. Germline CDR1 SNHLY, CDR2 FYNNEI. For the CDR3, the DNA is TGTGCCAGCAGTGGAGCGGTAGTGCTAGCCCCTCTGGAGCAGTACTTC. It codes for CASSGAVVLAPLEQYF.

This clonotype was seen repeatedly, ten times or more. The chain joins TRBV3-1 to TRBJ1-1; D is ambiguous. CDR3 size: 13 residues. Trimming removed 3 bases at V and 6 bases at J, with 11 bases between. Germline loops: CDR1 LGHDT, CDR2 YNNKEL (reference sequence). The CDR3 bases are TGTGCCAGCAGCCACCTAAGGCTGTCTGAAGCTTTCTTT. This sequence encodes CASSHLRLSEAFF.

Comment on this clonotype: A read error may explain this, as a much larger clone is one base away. J is TRBJ2-1 and V is TRBV24-1; 7 nucleotides line up with TRBD2. Germline values: CDR1 KGHDR, CDR2 SFDVKD. The CDR3 consists of 15 residues. The CDR3 protein is CASSDLGWGGTEQFF. CDR3 nucleotides: TGTGCCTCCAGTGATTTAGGGTGGGGGGGGACGGAGCAGTTCTTC.

This clonotype showed up just a few times. The chain has TRBV7-6 and TRBJ2-2; D possibly corresponds to TRBD2 (6 bases). Trimming shortened V by 5 bases and J by 5 bases, and 15 bases separated the two germline ends. The V gene's germline CDR1 is SGHVS and CDR2 FNYEAQ. This CDR3 has 15 residues. The CDR3 DNA reads TGTGCCAGCAGCGGTCGGGGGTCGGGAACCGGGGAGCTGTTTTTT. It specifies CASSGRGSGTGELFF.

This clonotype was seen many times. The J gene is TRBJ2-7, the V gene TRBV18; the match to TRBD1 covers 8 bases. The J segment lost 0 bases and the V segment lost 6 bases, leaving 7 bases of the junction unmatched. There are 15 residues in the CDR3. The germline V gene has CDR1 KGHSH and CDR2 LQKENI. The CDR3 loop is CASSRTGKSSYEQYF. The CDR3 DNA is TGTGCCAGCTCTAGGACAGGGAAAAGCTCCTACGAGCAGTACTTC.

This clonotype is judged medium-sized (0.01 to 0.1%). The chain uses TRBV20-1 and TRBJ2-7; weak D call: TRBD2 (6 bases). The CDR3 totals 14 residues. V lost 0 bases and J lost 5, with 14 bases in between. CDR1 is DFQATT and CDR2 is SNEGSKA in the germline V gene (reference sequence). For the CDR3, the DNA is TGCAGTGCTAGAGATGGCGGGGTTATCAACGAGCAGTACTTC. It specifies CSARDGGVINEQYF.

This clonotype was counted ten times or more. The rearrangement uses TRBV20-1 and TRBJ2-1; perhaps TRBD2 as D (5 bases). V was clipped by 8 bases and J by 0 bases, with 14 bases between them. Germline CDR1 is DFQATT and CDR2 is SNEGSKA (reference sequence). The CDR3 spans 14 residues. The chain's CDR3 is CSKTSSSSYNEQFF. Written as DNA, the CDR3 is TGCAGTAAAACTAGTTCTAGCTCCTACAATGAGCAGTTCTTC.

This clonotype was counted at least ten times. V gene TRBV9 combines with J gene TRBJ2-3; D call uncertain. Trimming shortened V by 0 bases and J by 2 bases, and 10 bases separated the two germline ends. There are 15 residues in the CDR3. CDR1 and CDR2 (germline): SGDLS, YYNGEE. The CDR3: CASSVEARSTDTQYF. The DNA of the CDR3 is TGTGCCAGCAGCGTAGAAGCGCGGTCCACAGATACGCAGTATTTT. The full variable domain, completed using reference TRBV9 and TRBJ2-3, is DSGVTQTPKHLITATGQRVTLRCSPRSGDLSVYWYQQSLDQGLQFLIQYYNGEERAKGNILERFSAQQFPDLHSELNLSSLELGDSALYFCASSVEARSTDTQYFGPGTRLTVL.